Following are 19 T cell receptor beta chains from one sample sequenced in a study of identifying expanded T cells in peripheral blood (dated by TCRdb to between 2019 and 2020). The receptor library was made with the immunoSEQ multiplex PCR assay. What TCRdb holds here is the immuneACCESS table cut down to in-frame rearrangements. Part of the clones is not present; checked against another copy, under half of the missing clones reflect an unresolved V gene, and the others are unexplained. For this sample there are approximately 100,000 clones; about 91% appear just once. Together, the top ten hold 4% of the sample. The sample consisted of blood. Receptors were obtained from a person between 18 and 69 years old in good health.

This clone is a singleton in its sample. J is TRBJ2-1 and V is TRBV28, with TRBD1 as a possible D gene (6 bases). Trimming removed 6 bases at V and 0 bases at J, with 12 bases between. The CDR3 contains 15 residues. Per germline, CDR1 MDHEN and CDR2 SYDVKM. The CDR3 DNA reads as TGTGCCAGCAGATCCCCAGGGGCCTCCTACAATGAGCAGTTCTTC. This sequence encodes CASRSPGASYNEQFF.

The chain carries TRBV28 and TRBJ1-1; no clear D gene. Germline-derived CDR1 and CDR2 are MDHEN and SYDVKM. This CDR3 region has 14 residues. Trimming shortened V by 5 bases and J by 1 base, and 11 bases separated the two germline ends. The CDR3 DNA sequence: TGTGCCAGCAGTCCGGGTACCAGGAACACTGAAGCTTTCTTT. Amino acids: CASSPGTRNTEAFF.

The rearrangement uses TRBV5-1 and TRBJ1-4; no firm D call. Germline CDR1 reads SGHRS; CDR2 reads YFSETQ. The CDR3 runs 15 residues. V was cut by 5 bases and J by 0 bases, with 11 bases left in between. The CDR3 here is CASRGIEATNEKLFF. The CDR3 DNA sequence: TGCGCCAGCAGGGGGATCGAGGCAACTAATGAAAAACTGTTTTTT. Full variable domain (remainder filled in from reference TRBV5-1 and TRBJ1-4): KAGVTQTPRYLIKTRGQQVTLSCSPISGHRSVSWYQQTPGQGLQFLFEYFSETQRNKGNFPGRFSGRQFSNSRSEMNVSTLELGDSALYLCASRGIEATNEKLFFGSGTQLSVL.

The V and J genes are TRBV5-1 and TRBJ2-7; possibly TRBD2 for D (5 bases). The CDR3 sequence is 14 residues long. Per the germline V gene, CDR1 is SGHRS and CDR2 is YFSETQ. The V end was cut by 2 bases, the J end by 3 bases, with 12 bases between. The CDR3 DNA is TGCGCCAGCAGCTTATGGGAAGGGAGCTACGAGCAGTACTTC. Protein: CASSLWEGSYEQYF.

This clone was seen a handful of times. The V gene is TRBV28, the J gene TRBJ1-2, with 8 bases aligning to TRBD1. J was trimmed by 5 bases and V by 7 bases; bases with no gene match: 9. CDR3 length: 14 amino acids. Germline-derived CDR1 and CDR2 are MDHEN and SYDVKM. CDR3 protein: CASNVIQGVYGYTF. The DNA of the CDR3 is TGTGCCAGCAATGTAATACAGGGGGTATATGGCTACACCTTC.

The rearrangement uses TRBV15 and TRBJ2-1; 10 bases are a match to TRBD1. Germline CDR1 and CDR2: LNHNV and YYDKDF (reference sequence). This CDR3 contains 17 residues. V was pared by 3 bases and J by 6 bases, with 11 bases of the junction left unmatched. The CDR3 region is CATSRSPGQGTPNEQFF. CDR3 bases: TGTGCCACCAGCAGGTCTCCGGGACAGGGGACACCCAATGAGCAGTTCTTC.

V and J are TRBV6-4 and TRBJ2-1; TRBD2 might be the D (5 bases). Germline values: CDR1 MRHNA, CDR2 SNTAGT. The CDR3 is 13 amino acids. V shed 0 bases and J shed 9 bases, with 9 bases lying between them. CDR3 coding DNA: TGTGCCAGCAGTGACTCGGAGGTTGCTGAGCAGTTCTTC. Encoded protein: CASSDSEVAEQFF.

The chain is built from TRBV18 and TRBJ1-5; TRBD1 aligns across 9 bases. V was clipped by 4 bases and J by 7 bases; unmatched bases: 8. Per germline, CDR1 KGHSH and CDR2 LQKENI. The CDR3 contains 15 residues. CDR3 sequence reads: CASSLQGQGRQPQHF. The CDR3 DNA follows: TGTGCCAGCTCACTTCAAGGACAGGGGCGACAGCCCCAGCATTTT.

The V and J genes are TRBV4-2 and TRBJ1-1; D not certain. V was pared by 4 bases and J by 2 bases, with 14 bases between. The germline V gene encodes CDR1 LGHNA and CDR2 YNFKEQ. The CDR3 spans 15 residues. CDR3 sequence reads: CASSRIEGENTEAFF. The CDR3 DNA is TGTGCCAGCAGCCGAATTGAGGGCGAAAACACTGAAGCTTTCTTT.

This chain links TRBV11-2 with TRBJ2-7; D perhaps matches TRBD2 (6 bases). Germline loops: CDR1 SGHAT, CDR2 FQNNGV. V was shortened by 2 bases and J by 6 bases, with 14 bases between the two germline ends. CDR3 length: 14 amino acids. The CDR3 region has the DNA TGTGCCAGCAGCTTACACTCGTCTAGCGCCGAGCAGTACTTC. Translation gives CASSLHSSSAEQYF.

V is TRBV11-2 and J is TRBJ2-7; D gene ambiguous. Trimming stripped 2 bases from V and 7 bases from J, with 9 bases between. The CDR3 extends over 12 amino acids. Per the germline V gene, CDR1 is SGHAT and CDR2 is FQNNGV. CDR3 sequence: CASSLNWREQYF. The CDR3 coding sequence is TGTGCCAGCAGCTTAAACTGGCGGGAGCAGTACTTC.

The rearrangement uses TRBV28 and TRBJ1-5; perhaps TRBD1 as D (5 bases). The CDR3 contains 15 residues. Germline CDR1 reads MDHEN; CDR2 reads SYDVKM. The V and J ends lost 2 bases and 1 base respectively, with 9 bases between them. The CDR3 here is CASSLRGASNQPQHF. CDR3 bases: TGTGCCAGCAGTTTACGTGGGGCCAGCAATCAGCCCCAGCATTTT.

The gene calls are TRBV6-4 and TRBJ2-3; D might be TRBD2 (6 bases). Germline CDR1 MRHNA, CDR2 SNTAGT. This CDR3 contains 14 residues. V was cut by 8 bases and J by 0 bases, with 12 bases left in between. CDR3 in amino acids: CASGGGLSTDTQYF. In DNA form, the CDR3 reads TGTGCCAGCGGAGGCGGACTAAGCACAGATACGCAGTATTTT.

V is TRBV9 and J is TRBJ2-1, with TRBD2 matching 14 bases. Germline values: CDR1 SGDLS, CDR2 YYNGEE. V trimming: 3 bases; J trimming: 8 bases; junction bases outside the gene matches: 4. The CDR3 runs to 15 residues. In nucleotides, the CDR3 is TGTGCCAGCAGCGCGACTAGCGGGGGGGCTCATGAGCAGTTCTTC. Amino acids: CASSATSGGAHEQFF.

The rearrangement links TRBV7-9 to TRBJ2-1, with D perhaps matching TRBD1 or TRBD2 (5 bases each). This CDR3 has 15 residues. Per germline, CDR1 SEHNR and CDR2 FQNEAQ (reference sequence). V was pared by 1 base and J by 6 bases, with 13 bases between. CDR3 nucleotides: TGTGCCAGCAGCTTAGGACAGAGTGGGGGCAATGAGCAGTTCTTC. Its translation: CASSLGQSGGNEQFF.

This chain joins TRBV5-8 and TRBJ2-1; TRBD2 agrees at 9 bases. From germline, CDR1 is SGHTS and CDR2 YDEGEE. The length of the CDR3 is 14 residues. V lost 0 bases and J lost 7; bases outside the gene matches: 2. The CDR3 nucleotides read TGTGCCAGCAGCTTGGTTAGCGGGAGAAATGAGCAGTTCTTC. Amino acids: CASSLVSGRNEQFF.

This clone was counted a single time. This chain connects TRBV6-4 to TRBJ2-1; possibly TRBD2 for D (7 bases). V dropped 4 bases and J dropped 8 bases, with 9 bases sitting between them. Germline lookup yields CDR1 MRHNA and CDR2 SNTAGT. The CDR3 is 12 residues long. The CDR3 DNA sequence: TGTGCCAGCAGTGGCGGGGGCTATGAGCAGTTCTTC. This gives the protein CASSGGGYEQFF.

The rearrangement uses TRBV27 and TRBJ2-5; the D is unclear. Trimming removed 10 bases from V and 4 bases from J, with 4 bases in between. The CDR3 consists of 9 residues. Germline assignment: CDR1 MNHEY and CDR2 SMNVEV (reference sequence). CDR3 amino acids: CATTETQYF. CDR3 DNA sequence: TGTGCCACCACAGAGACCCAGTACTTC.

This clone occurred once. The chain uses TRBV27 and TRBJ1-1, with D possibly being TRBD1 (6 bases). V was trimmed by 3 bases and J by 6 bases, leaving 20 bases between them. This CDR3 contains 16 residues. CDR1 and CDR2 (germline): MNHEY, SMNVEV (reference sequence). The CDR3: CASSFSYNRVGAEAFF. The DNA for the CDR3 is TGTGCCAGCAGTTTCTCTTATAACAGGGTAGGCGCTGAAGCTTTCTTT.